Described below is a single T cell receptor beta chain sequence and its context. The CDR3 is 14 residues long. Germline lookup yields CDR1 SGHNT and CDR2 YYREEE (reference sequence). V shed 4 bases, J shed 5 bases, and the junction held 6 bases outside the gene matches. The data originate from a study of blood T cell repertoires in COVID-19. The assay was immunoSEQ multiplex PCR, and TCRdb's table has in-frame clones only and misses some. The sample lists about 73,000 clones, roughly three quarters seen once, with approximately 2.1% in the top ten. The receptor was isolated from a man between 65 and 79 years old with COVID-19, enrolled during active disease. The chain employs TRBV5-4 and TRBJ2-5, with 9 bases aligning to TRBD2. The sequenced material came from peripheral blood. In DNA form, the CDR3 reads TGTGCCAGCAGCGCAAGCGGGAGGAGGGAGACCCAGTACTTC. It is translated as CASSASGRRETQYF.